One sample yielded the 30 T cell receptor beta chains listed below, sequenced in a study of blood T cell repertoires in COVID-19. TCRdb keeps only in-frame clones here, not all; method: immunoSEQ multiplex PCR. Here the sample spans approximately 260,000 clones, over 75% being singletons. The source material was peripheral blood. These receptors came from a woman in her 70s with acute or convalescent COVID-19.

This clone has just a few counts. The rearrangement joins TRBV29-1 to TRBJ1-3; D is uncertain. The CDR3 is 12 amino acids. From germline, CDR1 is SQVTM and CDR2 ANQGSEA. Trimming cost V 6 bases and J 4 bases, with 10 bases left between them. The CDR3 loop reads CSVDTLGNTIYF. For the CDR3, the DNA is TGCAGCGTAGACACTCTGGGAAACACCATATATTTT.

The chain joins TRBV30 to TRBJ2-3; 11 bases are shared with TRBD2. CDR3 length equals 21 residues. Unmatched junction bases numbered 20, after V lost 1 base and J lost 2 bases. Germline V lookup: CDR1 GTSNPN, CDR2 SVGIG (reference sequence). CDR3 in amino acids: CAWSGPSLSGGAVWDTDTQYF. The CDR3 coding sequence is TGTGCCTGGAGTGGCCCCTCCCTTAGCGGGGGGGCCGTCTGGGACACAGATACGCAGTATTTT.

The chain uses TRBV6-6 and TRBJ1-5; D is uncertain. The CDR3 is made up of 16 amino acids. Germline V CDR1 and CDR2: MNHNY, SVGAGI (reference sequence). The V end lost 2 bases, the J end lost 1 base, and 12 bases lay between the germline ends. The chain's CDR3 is CASSYTRAGSNQPQHF. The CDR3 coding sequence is TGTGCCAGCAGTTACACTAGGGCAGGAAGCAATCAGCCCCAGCATTTT.

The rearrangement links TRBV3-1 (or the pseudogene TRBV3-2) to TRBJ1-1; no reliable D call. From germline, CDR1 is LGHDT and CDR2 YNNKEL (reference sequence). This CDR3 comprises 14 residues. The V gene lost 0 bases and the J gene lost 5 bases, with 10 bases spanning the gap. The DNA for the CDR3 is TGTGCCAGCAGCCAAGAATCAGGAGGGACTGAAGCTTTCTTT. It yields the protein CASSQESGGTEAFF.

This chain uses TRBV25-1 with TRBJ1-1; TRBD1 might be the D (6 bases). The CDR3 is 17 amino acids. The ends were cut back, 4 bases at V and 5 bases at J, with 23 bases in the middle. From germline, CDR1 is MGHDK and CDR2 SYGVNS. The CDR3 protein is CASSAPGGRNGKTEAFF. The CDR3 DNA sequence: TGTGCCAGCAGTGCCCCCGGGGGGCGGAATGGTAAGACTGAAGCTTTCTTT.

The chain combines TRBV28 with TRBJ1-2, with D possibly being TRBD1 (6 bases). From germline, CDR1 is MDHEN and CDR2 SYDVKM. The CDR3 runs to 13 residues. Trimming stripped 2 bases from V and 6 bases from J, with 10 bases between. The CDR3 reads CASSLDRKNGYTF. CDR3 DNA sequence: TGTGCCAGCAGTTTAGACAGGAAAAATGGCTACACCTTC.

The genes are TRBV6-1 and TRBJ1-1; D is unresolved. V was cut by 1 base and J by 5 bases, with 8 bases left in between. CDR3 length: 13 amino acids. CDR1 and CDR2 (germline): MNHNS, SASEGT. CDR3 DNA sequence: TGTGCCAGCAGTGAAGGAGTGTGGACTGAAGCTTTCTTT. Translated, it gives CASSEGVWTEAFF.

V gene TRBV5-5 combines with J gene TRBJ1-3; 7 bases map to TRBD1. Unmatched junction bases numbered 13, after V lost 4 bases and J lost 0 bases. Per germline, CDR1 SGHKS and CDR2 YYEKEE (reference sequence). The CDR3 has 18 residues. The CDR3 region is CASSPRSDRTSSGNTIYF. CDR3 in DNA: TGTGCCAGCAGCCCGAGGTCGGACAGGACGAGCTCTGGAAACACCATATATTTT.

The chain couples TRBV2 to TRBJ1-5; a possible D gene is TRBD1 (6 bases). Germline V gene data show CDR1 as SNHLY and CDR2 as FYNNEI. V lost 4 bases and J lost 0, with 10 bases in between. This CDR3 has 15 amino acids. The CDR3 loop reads CASSGTADSNQPQHF. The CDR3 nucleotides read TGTGCCAGCAGTGGGACAGCAGATAGCAATCAGCCCCAGCATTTT.

CDR3 nucleotides: TGCGCCAGCACCCCCAGGACAGGGGGCGCCGATGGCTACACCTTC. This encodes CASTPRTGGADGYTF. The chain carries TRBV5-1 and TRBJ1-2; 11 nucleotides line up with TRBD1. This CDR3 has 15 residues. Germline CDR1 SGHRS, CDR2 YFSETQ. V lost 6 bases and J lost 6; bases outside the gene matches: 10.

The CDR3 protein is CSVGAGASYNEQFF. CDR3 sequence (DNA): TGCAGCGTTGGCGCGGGGGCCTCCTACAATGAGCAGTTCTTC. The rearrangement links TRBV29-1 to TRBJ2-1; the D gene is possibly TRBD2 (7 bases). The V end lost 4 bases, the J end lost 0 bases, and 10 bases lay between the germline ends. This CDR3 spans 14 amino acids. From germline, CDR1 is SQVTM and CDR2 ANQGSEA.

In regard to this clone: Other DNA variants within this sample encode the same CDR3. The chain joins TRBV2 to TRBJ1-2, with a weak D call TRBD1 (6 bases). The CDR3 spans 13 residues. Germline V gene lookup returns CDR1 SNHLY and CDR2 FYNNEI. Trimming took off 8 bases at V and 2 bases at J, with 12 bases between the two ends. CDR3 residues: CASRPDRNYGYTF. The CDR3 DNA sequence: TGTGCCAGCCGGCCGGACAGAAACTATGGCTACACCTTC.

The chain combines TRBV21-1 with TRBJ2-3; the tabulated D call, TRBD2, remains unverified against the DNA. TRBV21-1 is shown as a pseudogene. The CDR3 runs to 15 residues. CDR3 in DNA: TGTGCCAGCAGCAAGGGGGGGCGGGGGACAGATACGCAGTATTTT. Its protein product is CASSKGGRGTDTQYF.

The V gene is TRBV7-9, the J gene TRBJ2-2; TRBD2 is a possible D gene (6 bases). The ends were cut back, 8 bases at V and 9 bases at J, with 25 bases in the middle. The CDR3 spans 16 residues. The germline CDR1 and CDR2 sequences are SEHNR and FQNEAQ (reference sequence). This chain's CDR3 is CASPKPGTGTSRELFF. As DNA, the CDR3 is TGTGCCAGCCCGAAACCCGGGACTGGCACCTCTAGGGAGCTGTTTTTT.

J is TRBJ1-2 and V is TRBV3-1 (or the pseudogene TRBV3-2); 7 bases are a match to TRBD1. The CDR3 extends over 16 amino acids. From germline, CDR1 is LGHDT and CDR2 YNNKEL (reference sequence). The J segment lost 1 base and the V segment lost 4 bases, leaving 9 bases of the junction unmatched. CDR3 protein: CASSLTRPGGNYGYTF. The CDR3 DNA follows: TGTGCCAGCAGCCTCACAAGGCCAGGGGGTAACTATGGCTACACCTTC.

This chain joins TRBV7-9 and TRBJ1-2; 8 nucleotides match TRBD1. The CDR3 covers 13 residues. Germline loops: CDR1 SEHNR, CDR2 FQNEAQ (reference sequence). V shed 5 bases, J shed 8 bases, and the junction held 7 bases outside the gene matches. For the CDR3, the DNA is TGTGCCAGCAGCCAGGGACAGGCGCGGGGCTACACCTTC. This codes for CASSQGQARGYTF.

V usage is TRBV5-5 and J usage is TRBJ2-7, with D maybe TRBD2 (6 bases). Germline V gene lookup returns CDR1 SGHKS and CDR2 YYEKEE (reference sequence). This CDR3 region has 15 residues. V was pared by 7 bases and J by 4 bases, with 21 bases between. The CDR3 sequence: CASHQNPGLQYEQYF. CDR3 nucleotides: TGTGCCAGCCACCAAAACCCGGGACTGCAGTACGAGCAGTACTTC.

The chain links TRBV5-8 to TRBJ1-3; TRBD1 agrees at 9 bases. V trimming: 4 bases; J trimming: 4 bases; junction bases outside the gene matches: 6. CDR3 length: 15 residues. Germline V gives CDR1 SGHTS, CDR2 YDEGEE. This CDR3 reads CASSRGTGMGNTIYF. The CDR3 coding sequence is TGTGCCAGCAGCCGCGGGACAGGGATGGGAAACACCATATATTTT. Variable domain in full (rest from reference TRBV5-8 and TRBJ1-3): EAGVTQSPTHLIKTRGQQATLRCSPISGHTSVYWYQQALGLGLQFLLWYDEGEERNRGNFPPRFSGRQFPNYSSELNVNALELEDSALYLCASSRGTGMGNTIYFGEGSWLTVV.

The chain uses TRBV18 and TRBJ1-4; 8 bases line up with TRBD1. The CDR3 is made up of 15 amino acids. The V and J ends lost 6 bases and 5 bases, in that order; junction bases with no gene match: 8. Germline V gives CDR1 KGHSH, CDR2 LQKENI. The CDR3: CASSLRDRRNEKLFF. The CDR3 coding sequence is TGTGCCAGCTCCCTCCGGGACAGGAGGAATGAAAAACTGTTTTTT.

The CDR3 region has the DNA TGTGCCAGCTCACCACGACAGCCTTCCTCTGGAAACACCATATATTTT. Amino acid sequence: CASSPRQPSSGNTIYF. The gene calls are TRBV18 and TRBJ1-3, with D perhaps matching TRBD1 (5 bases). Trimming stripped 1 base from V and 0 bases from J, with 10 bases between. The CDR3 runs 16 residues. Germline values: CDR1 KGHSH, CDR2 LQKENI.

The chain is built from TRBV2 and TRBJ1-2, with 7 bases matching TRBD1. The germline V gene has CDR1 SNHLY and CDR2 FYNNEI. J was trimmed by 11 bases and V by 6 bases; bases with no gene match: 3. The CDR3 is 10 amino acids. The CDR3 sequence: CASRRQGYTF. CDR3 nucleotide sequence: TGTGCCAGCAGACGACAGGGTTACACCTTC.

In DNA, the CDR3 is TGTGCCAGCAGCTACCAGGGGAACACTGAAGCTTTCTTT. Translating gives CASSYQGNTEAFF. The chain couples TRBV7-8 to TRBJ1-1, with D possibly matching TRBD1 (5 bases). The V and J ends lost 4 bases and 1 base respectively, with 7 bases between them. Germline V gene data show CDR1 as SGHVS and CDR2 as FQNEAQ. The CDR3 sequence is 13 residues long.

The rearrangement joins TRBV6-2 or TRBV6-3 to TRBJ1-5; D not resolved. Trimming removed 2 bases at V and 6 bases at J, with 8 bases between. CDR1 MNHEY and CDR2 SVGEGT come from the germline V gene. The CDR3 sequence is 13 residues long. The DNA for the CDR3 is TGTGCCAGCAGTTACGCAGGTCTTCAGCCCCAGCATTTT. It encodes CASSYAGLQPQHF.

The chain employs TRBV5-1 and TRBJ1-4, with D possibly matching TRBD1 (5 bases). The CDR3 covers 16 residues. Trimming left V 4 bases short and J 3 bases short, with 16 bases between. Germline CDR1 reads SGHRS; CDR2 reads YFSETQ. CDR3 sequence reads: CASSPRPGDSNEKLFF. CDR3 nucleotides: TGCGCCAGCAGCCCAAGACCGGGGGATTCTAATGAAAAACTGTTTTTT.

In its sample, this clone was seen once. CDR3 region: CARTFRGAGGPTSTDTQYF. CDR3 DNA sequence: TGTGCCAGGACCTTCCGCGGGGCGGGGGGGCCGACTAGCACAGATACGCAGTATTTT. The chain uses TRBV12-1 and TRBJ2-3; the DNA was not used to check the table's D call, TRBD2. TRBV12-1 is recorded as a pseudogene. CDR3 size: 19 residues.

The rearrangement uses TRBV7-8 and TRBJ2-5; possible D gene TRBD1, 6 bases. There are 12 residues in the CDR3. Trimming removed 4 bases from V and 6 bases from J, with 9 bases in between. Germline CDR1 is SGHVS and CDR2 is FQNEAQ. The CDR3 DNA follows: TGTGCCAGCAGCTCTGGGGGCCAGACCCAGTACTTC. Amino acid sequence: CASSSGGQTQYF.

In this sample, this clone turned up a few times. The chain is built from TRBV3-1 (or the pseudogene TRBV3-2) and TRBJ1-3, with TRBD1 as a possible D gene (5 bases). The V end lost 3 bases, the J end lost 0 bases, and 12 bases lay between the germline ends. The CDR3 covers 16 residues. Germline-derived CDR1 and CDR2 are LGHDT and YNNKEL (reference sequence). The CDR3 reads CASSHEQVLSGNTIYF. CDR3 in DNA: TGTGCCAGCAGCCATGAACAGGTCCTCTCTGGAAACACCATATATTTT.

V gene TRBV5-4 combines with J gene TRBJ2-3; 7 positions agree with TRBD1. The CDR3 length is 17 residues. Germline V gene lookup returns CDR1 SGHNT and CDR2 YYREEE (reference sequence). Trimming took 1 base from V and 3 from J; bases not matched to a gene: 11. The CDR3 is CASSLRLGGSVTDTQYF. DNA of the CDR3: TGTGCCAGCAGCTTGAGGCTAGGGGGCTCGGTGACAGATACGCAGTATTTT.

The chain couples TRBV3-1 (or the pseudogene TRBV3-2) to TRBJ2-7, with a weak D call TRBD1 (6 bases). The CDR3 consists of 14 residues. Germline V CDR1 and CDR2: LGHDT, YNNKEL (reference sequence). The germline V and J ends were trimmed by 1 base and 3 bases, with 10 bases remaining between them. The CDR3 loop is CASSQGGRIYEQYF. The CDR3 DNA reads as TGTGCCAGCAGCCAAGGGGGGCGAATCTACGAGCAGTACTTC.

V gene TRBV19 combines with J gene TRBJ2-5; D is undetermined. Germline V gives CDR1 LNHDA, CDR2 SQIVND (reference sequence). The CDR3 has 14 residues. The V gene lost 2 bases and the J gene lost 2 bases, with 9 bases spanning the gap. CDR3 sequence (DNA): TGTGCCAGTAGTATAAGCCTGCCTCAAGAGACCCAGTACTTC. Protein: CASSISLPQETQYF.